This TCR beta chain originates from a study of blood T cell repertoires in COVID-19. Study summary: Collection of acute and convalescent COVID-19 samples took place in the United States, Italy and Spain. Nucleic acid was either cDNA or gDNA, and it came from T cells, B-cell-depleted T cells, or PBMCs.

Methods used by the authors: Reference gene primer amplification in the assay estimated nucleated cell counts. Some clones are missing from TCRdb's copy, which holds only in-frame ones; the method was immunoSEQ multiplex PCR. That table furnishes V, J and clone size, whereas the DNA furnished D and trimming. The sample shows some 120,000 clones, 84% of them seen only once. The sequencing sample was made of peripheral blood. This TCR derives from a human donor in a cohort sampled during active COVID-19.

The CDR3 reads CASSIRAGETYEQYF. The CDR3, as DNA: TGTGCCAGTAGCATCAGGGCAGGGGAAACCTACGAGCAGTACTTC. This chain connects TRBV19 to TRBJ2-7; a weak D match, TRBD1 (6 bases). V dropped 6 bases and J dropped 2 bases, with 17 bases sitting between them. CDR1 LNHDA and CDR2 SQIVND come from the germline V gene (reference sequence). The CDR3 extends over 15 amino acids.